The T cell receptor (beta chain) described here comes from a study of type 1 and type 2 diabetes patients. Findings of the study overall: Age and gender were not matched between study groups, possibly biasing interpretation.

Amplification started from genomic DNA. A primer set of 30 forward and 13 reverse primers amplified the CDR3. Via MiXCR, TCRdb re-called the multiplex PCR reads, giving one row per CDR3 protein. This sample has fewer than 350,000 distinct CDR3 sequences, with more than 40% found just once. The CDR3 sequence is 13 residues long. Germline lookup yields CDR1 SNHLY and CDR2 FYNNEI. Trimming pared 8 bases from V and 5 bases from J, leaving 13 bases between. A note on this clonotype: Its specificity is not known.

The receptor's source is a man aged 18 to 29 with type 2 diabetes. The V and J genes are TRBV2 and TRBJ1-5; possibly TRBD1 for D (6 bases). Sequencing used peripheral blood mononuclear cells (PBMCs). As DNA, the CDR3 is TGTGCCAGCGGGCAAGGGGGTGATCAGCCCCAGCATTTT. This codes for CASGQGGDQPQHF.